Sequencing of this T cell receptor beta chain was carried out in a study of cytomegalovirus exposure and HLA in healthy donors (dated 2017 in TCRdb). About the full investigation: According to a later analysis, the approximately 120 validation repertoires were produced on the same platform as the 680 or so repertoires of the first cohort. The aim of the study was to test whether cataloging public T cell receptors could identify signatures of past pathogen exposure. Besides the first cohort of hundreds of subjects, a separate validation cohort made up of some 110 different subjects was used. The study combined high-throughput TCR immunosequencing, statistical association of individual TCRs with disease status, and machine learning to predict cytomegalovirus infection status.

Libraries were built with the immunoSEQ multiplex PCR assay. The study's processing was this. A statistical classification framework was built for diagnosing cytomegalovirus status from the catalog of TCR beta chain sequences. Sourced from immuneACCESS, this table was stored by TCRdb with only in-frame sequences that have V and J called. A share of the clones is absent; for the studies checked, an unresolved V gene accounts for under half, and the remainder has no known explanation. Clone size and V and J calls were adopted from that table, with D and trimming inferred from the DNA. Across this sample there are 150,000 or so clones, with 70% to 90% seen only once. The top ten hold about 22% of the sample. Overall study results and their limits: Most TCR sequences were seen in very few donors, while some public TCRs were found in many individuals. The validation cohort had no HLA typing available for a later analysis, so co-occurrence within that cohort was assessed over all 120 or so repertoires. In vitro tests confirmed that a few of the cytomegalovirus-associated TCR beta chains recognize cytomegalovirus antigens. The classifier was reported to diagnose cytomegalovirus status with high specificity and sensitivity in both the original cohort and the validation cohort. A total of fewer than 200 TCR beta chains were listed by the study as associated with cytomegalovirus. A later analysis found that TCRs clustered in the first cohort also tended to co-occur in the 95 to 150 validation repertoires, with 94% of cluster scores above 0. The authors suggested that the approach could potentially be generalized to other disease states and immunological phenotypes.

The CDR3 spans 15 residues, from the cysteine through the phenylalanine. Only the CDR3 DNA stays, 45 bases, in frame from base 1. V is shortened by 6 bases, J by 2 bases, and the region joining them spans 11 bases. The germline V gene (reference sequence) supplies CDR1 MNHEY and CDR2 SMNVEV. Separate from the roughly 650-subject first cohort, the validation cohort of roughly 120 subjects was the group to which the donors belonged. Remarks on this clone: Its antigen remains unidentified. Base qualities were left out, and no much larger clone turns up one base away.

This TCR was sampled from a young man in good health and CMV-seropositive. Sequenced input: PBMCs. The sequence is built from TRBV27 and TRBJ2-6, with TRBD2 tentatively as D gene (6 bases match). Read as DNA, the sequence is TGTGCCAGCAGGGCGGAGGGTGCTGGGGCCAACGTCCTGACTTTC. Its product reads: CASRAEGAGANVLTF.